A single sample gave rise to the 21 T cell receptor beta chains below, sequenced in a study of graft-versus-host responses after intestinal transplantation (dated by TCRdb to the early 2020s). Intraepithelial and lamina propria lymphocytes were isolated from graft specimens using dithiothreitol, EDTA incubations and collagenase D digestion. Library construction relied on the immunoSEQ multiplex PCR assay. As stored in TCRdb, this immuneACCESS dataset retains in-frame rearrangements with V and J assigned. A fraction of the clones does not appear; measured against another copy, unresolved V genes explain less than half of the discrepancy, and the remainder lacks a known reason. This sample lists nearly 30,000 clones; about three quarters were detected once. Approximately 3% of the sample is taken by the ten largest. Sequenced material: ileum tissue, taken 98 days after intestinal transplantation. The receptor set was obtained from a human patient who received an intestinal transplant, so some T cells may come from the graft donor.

The CDR3 loop is CASSFNRGIRPDTQYF. The DNA of the CDR3 is TGTGCCAGCAGCTTTAACAGGGGTATCAGGCCAGATACGCAGTATTTT. The chain has TRBV7-2 and TRBJ2-3, with 7 bases identical to TRBD1. The CDR3 runs 16 residues. V lost 3 bases to trimming and J lost 4 bases; unmatched junction nucleotides: 10. The germline V gene has CDR1 SGHTA and CDR2 FQGNSA.

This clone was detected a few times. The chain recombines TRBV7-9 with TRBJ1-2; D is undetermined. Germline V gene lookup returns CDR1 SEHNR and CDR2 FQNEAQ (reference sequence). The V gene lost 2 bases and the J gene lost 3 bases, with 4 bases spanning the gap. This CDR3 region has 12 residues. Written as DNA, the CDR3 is TGTGCCAGCAGCTTATCCGACTATGGCTACACCTTC. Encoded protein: CASSLSDYGYTF.

CDR3 in DNA: TGTGCCAGTAGTATAGAGCAGGGTTTAGGGCAGCCCCAGCATTTT. It codes for CASSIEQGLGQPQHF. This chain uses TRBV19 with TRBJ1-5; perhaps TRBD1 as D (5 bases). Trimming cost V 0 bases and J 7 bases, with 13 bases left between them. CDR1 is LNHDA, CDR2 SQIVND, per germline (reference sequence). The CDR3 sequence is 15 residues long.

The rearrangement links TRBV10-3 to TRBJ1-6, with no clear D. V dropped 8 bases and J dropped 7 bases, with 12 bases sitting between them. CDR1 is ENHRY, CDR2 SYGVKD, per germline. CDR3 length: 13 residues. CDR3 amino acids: CAIARSGNSPLHF. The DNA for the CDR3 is TGTGCCATCGCCCGGTCGGGGAATTCACCCCTCCACTTT.

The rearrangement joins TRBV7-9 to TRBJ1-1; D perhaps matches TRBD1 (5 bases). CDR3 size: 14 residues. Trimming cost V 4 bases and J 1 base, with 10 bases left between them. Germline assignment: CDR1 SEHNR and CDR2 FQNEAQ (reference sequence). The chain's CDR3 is CASSSRQPNTEAFF. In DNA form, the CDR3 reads TGTGCCAGCAGCTCTAGACAGCCGAACACTGAAGCTTTCTTT.

CDR3 amino acids: CASGGLNTEAFF. CDR3 bases: TGCGCCAGCGGCGGACTGAACACTGAAGCTTTCTTT. This sequence joins TRBV5-1 and TRBJ1-1; D not resolved. This CDR3 comprises 12 residues. Germline V gene lookup returns CDR1 SGHRS and CDR2 YFSETQ. V lost 7 bases and J 0 bases, leaving 7 bases between the germline ends.

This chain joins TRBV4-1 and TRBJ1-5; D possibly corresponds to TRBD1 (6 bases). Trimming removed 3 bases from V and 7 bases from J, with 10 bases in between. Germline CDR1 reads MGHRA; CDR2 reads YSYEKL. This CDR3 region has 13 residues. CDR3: CASSQGGAQPQHF. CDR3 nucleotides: TGCGCCAGCAGCCAGGGGGGGGCCCAGCCCCAGCATTTT.

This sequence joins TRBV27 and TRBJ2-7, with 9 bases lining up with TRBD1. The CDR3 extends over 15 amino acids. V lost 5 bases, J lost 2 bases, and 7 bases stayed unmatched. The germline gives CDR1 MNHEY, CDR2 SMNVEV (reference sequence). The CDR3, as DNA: TGTGCCAGCAGTCTTCTGGACAGGGGTACCTACGAGCAGTACTTC. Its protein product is CASSLLDRGTYEQYF.

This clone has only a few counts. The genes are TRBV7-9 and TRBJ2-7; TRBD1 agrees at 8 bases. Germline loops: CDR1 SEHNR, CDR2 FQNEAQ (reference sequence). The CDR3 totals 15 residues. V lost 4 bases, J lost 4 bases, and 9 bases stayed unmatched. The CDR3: CASSCRGRKPYEQYF. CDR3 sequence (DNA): TGTGCCAGCAGCTGCAGGGGGCGCAAGCCGTACGAGCAGTACTTC.

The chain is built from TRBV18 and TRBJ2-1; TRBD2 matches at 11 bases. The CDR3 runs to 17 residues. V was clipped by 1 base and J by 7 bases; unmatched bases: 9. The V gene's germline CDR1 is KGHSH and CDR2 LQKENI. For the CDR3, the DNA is TGTGCCAGCTCACCACGGGAAATAGCGGGGGGGCGGAATGAGCAGTTCTTC. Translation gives CASSPREIAGGRNEQFF.

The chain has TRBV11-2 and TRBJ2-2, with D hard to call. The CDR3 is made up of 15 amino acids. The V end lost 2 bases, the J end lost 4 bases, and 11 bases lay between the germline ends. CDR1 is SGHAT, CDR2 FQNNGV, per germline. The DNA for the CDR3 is TGTGCCAGCAGCTTACCGGCTACGGTCACCGGGGAGCTGTTTTTT. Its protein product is CASSLPATVTGELFF.

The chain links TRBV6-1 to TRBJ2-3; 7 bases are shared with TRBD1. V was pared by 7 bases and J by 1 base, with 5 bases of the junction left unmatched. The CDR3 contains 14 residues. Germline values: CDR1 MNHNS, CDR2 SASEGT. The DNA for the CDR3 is TGTGCCAGCAAACTCGGACAGGGCACAGATACGCAGTATTTT. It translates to CASKLGQGTDTQYF.

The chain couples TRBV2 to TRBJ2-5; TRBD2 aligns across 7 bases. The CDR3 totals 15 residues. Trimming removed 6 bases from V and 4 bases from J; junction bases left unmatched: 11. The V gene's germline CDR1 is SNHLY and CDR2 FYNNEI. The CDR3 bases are TGTGCCAGCAGGGGGAGGCTAGCGGAGGGAGAGACCCAGTACTTC. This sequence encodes CASRGRLAEGETQYF.

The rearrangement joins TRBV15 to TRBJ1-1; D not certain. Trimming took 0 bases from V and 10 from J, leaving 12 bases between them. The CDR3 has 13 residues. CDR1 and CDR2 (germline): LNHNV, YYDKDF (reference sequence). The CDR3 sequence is CATSRDTSVGAFF. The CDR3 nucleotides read TGTGCCACCAGCAGAGATACTTCGGTAGGAGCTTTCTTT.

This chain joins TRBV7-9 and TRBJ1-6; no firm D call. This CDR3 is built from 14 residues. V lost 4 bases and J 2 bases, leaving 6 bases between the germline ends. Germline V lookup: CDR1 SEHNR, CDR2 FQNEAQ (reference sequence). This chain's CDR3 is CASSSVPYNSPLHF. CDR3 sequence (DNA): TGTGCCAGCAGCTCGGTTCCCTATAATTCACCCCTCCACTTT.

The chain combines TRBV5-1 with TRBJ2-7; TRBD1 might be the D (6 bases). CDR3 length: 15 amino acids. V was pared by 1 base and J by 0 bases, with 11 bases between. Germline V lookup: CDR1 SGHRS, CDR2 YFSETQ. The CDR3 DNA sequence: TGCGCCAGCAGCTTGAGGGGGACGGGCTCCTACGAGCAGTACTTC. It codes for CASSLRGTGSYEQYF. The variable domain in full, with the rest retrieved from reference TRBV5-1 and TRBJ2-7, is KAGVTQTPRYLIKTRGQQVTLSCSPISGHRSVSWYQQTPGQGLQFLFEYFSETQRNKGNFPGRFSGRQFSNSRSEMNVSTLELGDSALYLCASSLRGTGSYEQYFGPGTRLTVT.

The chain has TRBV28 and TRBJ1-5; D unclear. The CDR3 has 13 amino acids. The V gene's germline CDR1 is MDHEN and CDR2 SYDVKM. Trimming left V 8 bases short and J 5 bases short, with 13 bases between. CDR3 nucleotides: TGTGCCAGCTTCAGACACCACGATCAGCCCCAGCATTTT. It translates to CASFRHHDQPQHF.

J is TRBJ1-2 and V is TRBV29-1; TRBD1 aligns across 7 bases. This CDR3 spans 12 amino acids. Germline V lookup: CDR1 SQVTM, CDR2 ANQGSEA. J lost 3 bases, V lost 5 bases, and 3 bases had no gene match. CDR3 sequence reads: CSVQTGDYGYTF. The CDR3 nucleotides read TGCAGCGTTCAAACAGGGGACTATGGCTACACCTTC.

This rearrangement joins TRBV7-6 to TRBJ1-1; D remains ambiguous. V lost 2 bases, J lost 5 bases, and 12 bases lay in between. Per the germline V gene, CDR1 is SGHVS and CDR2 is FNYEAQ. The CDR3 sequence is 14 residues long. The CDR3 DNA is TGTGCCAGCAGCTTACAGGCAGGTGCGACTGAAGCTTTCTTT. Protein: CASSLQAGATEAFF.

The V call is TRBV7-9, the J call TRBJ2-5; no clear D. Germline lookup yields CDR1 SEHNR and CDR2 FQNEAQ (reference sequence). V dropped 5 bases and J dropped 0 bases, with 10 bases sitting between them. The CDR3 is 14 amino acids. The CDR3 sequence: CASSLAPHQETQYF. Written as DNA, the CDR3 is TGTGCCAGCAGCCTTGCTCCGCACCAAGAGACCCAGTACTTC.

The CDR3 DNA follows: TGTGCCAGCAGCTTAGGGGCTCTAAGGGAAACAGATACGCAGTATTTT. It is translated as CASSLGALRETDTQYF. The chain combines TRBV7-2 with TRBJ2-3; D not resolved. Trimming removed 1 base at V and 3 bases at J, with 14 bases between. Looked up from germline, CDR1 is SGHTA and CDR2 is FQGNSA. The CDR3 covers 16 residues. Supplemented by reference TRBV7-2 and TRBJ2-3, the full variable domain reads GAGVSQSPSNKVTEKGKDVELRCDPISGHTALYWYRQSLGQGLEFLIYFQGNSAPDKSGLPSDRFSAERTGGSVSTLTIQRTQQEDSAVYLCASSLGALRETDTQYFGPGTRLTVL.